A single sample is the source of the 3 T cell receptor beta chains below, sequenced in a study of cytomegalovirus exposure and HLA in healthy donors (dated by TCRdb to the late 2010s). Library creation used the immunoSEQ multiplex PCR assay. For the multiplex PCR, a mixture combining 60 forward primers for TCR Vbeta segments and 13 reverse primers for TCR Jbeta segments was used. The immuneACCESS repertoire file appears here via TCRdb, limited to in-frame rearrangements. These files lack a portion of the clones; in checked studies, under half of the deficit traces to unresolved V genes, and the cause of the others is not known. A total of 170,000 or so clones appear in this sample, around 83% of them only once. The ten largest clonotypes hold around 1.5% of the sample. Sequencing was carried out using PBMCs. The receptor source for this set is a man in his fifties or sixties in good health and CMV-seronegative.

The chain has TRBV5-6 and TRBJ1-3; D is possibly TRBD1 (5 bases). V lost 0 bases and J 0 bases, leaving 13 bases between the germline ends. In germline, CDR1 is SGHDT, CDR2 YYEEEE. The CDR3 spans 17 residues. Here the CDR3 DNA reads TGTGCCAGCAGCTTGGCGTTGGGGCCGATCTCTGGAAACACCATATATTTT. Translation: CASSLALGPISGNTIYF.

The V and J genes are TRBV18 and TRBJ2-6; D unresolved. Germline CDR1 reads KGHSH; CDR2 reads LQKENI. CDR3 length equals 18 residues. V was clipped by 2 bases and J by 0 bases, with 14 bases between them. This CDR3 reads CASSPSLPGLSGANVLTF. CDR3 nucleotides: TGTGCCAGCTCACCATCCCTGCCAGGTCTCTCTGGGGCCAACGTCCTGACTTTC.

The chain uses TRBV6-5 and TRBJ1-5; no firm D call. The V gene's germline CDR1 is MNHEY and CDR2 SVGAGI. V lost 2 bases, J lost 7 bases, and 9 bases lay in between. This CDR3 has 13 amino acids. The CDR3 loop is CASSYSGVQPQHF. In nucleotides, the CDR3 is TGTGCCAGCAGTTACAGTGGAGTGCAGCCCCAGCATTTT.